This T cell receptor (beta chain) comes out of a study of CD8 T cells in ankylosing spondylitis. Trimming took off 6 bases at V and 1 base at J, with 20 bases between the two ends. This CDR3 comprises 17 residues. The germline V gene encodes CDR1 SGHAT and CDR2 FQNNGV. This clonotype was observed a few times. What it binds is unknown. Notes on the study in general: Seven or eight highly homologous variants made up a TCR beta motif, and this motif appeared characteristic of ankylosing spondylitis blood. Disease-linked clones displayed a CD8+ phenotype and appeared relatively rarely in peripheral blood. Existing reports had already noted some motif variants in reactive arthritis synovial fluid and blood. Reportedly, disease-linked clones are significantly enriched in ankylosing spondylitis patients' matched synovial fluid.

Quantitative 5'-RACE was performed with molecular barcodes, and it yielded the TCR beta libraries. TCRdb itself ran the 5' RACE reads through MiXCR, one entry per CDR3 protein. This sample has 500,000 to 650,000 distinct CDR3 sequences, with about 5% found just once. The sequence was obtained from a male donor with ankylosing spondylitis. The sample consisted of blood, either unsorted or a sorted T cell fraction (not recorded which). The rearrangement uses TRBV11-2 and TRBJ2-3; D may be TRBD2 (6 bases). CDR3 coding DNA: TGTGCCAGCAGGGAGGGACGAGGGGCTGGGCGCACAGATACGCAGTATTTT. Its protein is CASREGRGAGRTDTQYF.